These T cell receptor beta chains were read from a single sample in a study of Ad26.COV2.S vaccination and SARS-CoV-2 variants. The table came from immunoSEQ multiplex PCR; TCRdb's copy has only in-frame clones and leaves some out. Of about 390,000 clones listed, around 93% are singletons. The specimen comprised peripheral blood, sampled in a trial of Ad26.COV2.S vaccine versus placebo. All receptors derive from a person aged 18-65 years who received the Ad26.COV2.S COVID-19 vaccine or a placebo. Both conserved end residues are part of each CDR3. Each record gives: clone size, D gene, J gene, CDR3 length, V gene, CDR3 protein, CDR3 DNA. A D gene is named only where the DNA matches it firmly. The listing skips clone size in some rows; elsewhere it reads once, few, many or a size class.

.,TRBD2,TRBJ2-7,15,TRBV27,CASSFGGRSNYEQYF,TGTGCCAGCAGTTTCGGGGGGAGGAGTAACTACGAGCAGTACTTC
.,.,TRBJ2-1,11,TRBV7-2,CASSLRYEQFF,TGTGCCAGCAGCTTAAGATATGAGCAGTTCTTC
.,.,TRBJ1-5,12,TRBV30,CAWSGGNQPQHF,TGTGCCTGGAGTGGCGGGAATCAGCCCCAGCATTTT
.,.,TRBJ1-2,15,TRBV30,CAWSGTVGLNYGYTF,TGTGCCTGGAGCGGGACCGTCGGATTAAACTATGGCTACACCTTC
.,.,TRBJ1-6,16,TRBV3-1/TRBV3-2,CASSHGRQGLNSPLHF,TGTGCCAGCAGCCATGGCCGGCAGGGGCTTAATTCACCCCTCCACTTT
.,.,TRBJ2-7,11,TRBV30,CAWIGTAAVYF,TGTGCCTGGATCGGGACCGCTGCTGTGTACTTC
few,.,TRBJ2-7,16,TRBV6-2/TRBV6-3,CASRPNRFINSYEQYF,TGTGCCAGCAGACCTAACAGGTTTATAAACTCCTACGAGCAGTACTTC
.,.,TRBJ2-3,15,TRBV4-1,CASSDTPRATDTQYF,TGCGCCAGCAGCGACACCCCGCGCGCGACAGATACGCAGTATTTT
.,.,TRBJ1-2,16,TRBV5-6,CASSLGVGTGFYGYTF,TGTGCCAGCAGCTTGGGGGTAGGGACGGGCTTCTATGGCTACACCTTC
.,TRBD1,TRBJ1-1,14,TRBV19,CASSDGTGGTEAFF,TGTGCCAGTAGTGACGGGACAGGGGGCACTGAAGCTTTCTTT
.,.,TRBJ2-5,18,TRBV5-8,CASRRGGEAGSTGETQYF,TGTGCCAGCAGGCGCGGAGGGGAGGCAGGATCCACCGGAGAGACCCAGTACTTC
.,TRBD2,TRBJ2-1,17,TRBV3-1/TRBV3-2,CASSQDRVGGAYNEQFF,TGTGCCAGCAGCCAAGATCGCGTCGGGGGGGCCTACAATGAGCAGTTCTTC
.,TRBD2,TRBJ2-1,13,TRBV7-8,CASSPGTSGQQFF,TGTGCCAGCAGCCCGGGGACTAGCGGTCAGCAGTTCTTC
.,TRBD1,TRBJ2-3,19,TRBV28,CASSRALGQGAGASDTQYF,TGTGCCAGCAGTCGCGCACTCGGACAGGGGGCGGGTGCGTCAGATACGCAGTATTTT
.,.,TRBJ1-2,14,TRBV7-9,CASSLGVRNYGYTF,TGTGCCAGCAGCTTAGGCGTCCGTAACTATGGCTACACCTTC
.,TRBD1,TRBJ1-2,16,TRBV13,CASSLGGDRTNYGYTF,TGTGCCAGCAGCTTAGGAGGGGACAGAACTAACTATGGCTACACCTTC
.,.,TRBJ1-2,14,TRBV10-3,CAIATAWVRYGYTF,TGTGCCATCGCGACTGCCTGGGTGAGGTATGGCTACACCTTC
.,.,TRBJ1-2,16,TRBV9,CASSPGKFQRNYGYTF,TGTGCCAGCAGCCCCGGTAAGTTTCAGAGAAACTATGGCTACACCTTC
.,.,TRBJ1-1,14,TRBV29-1,CSVAPGRGDTEAFF,TGCAGCGTCGCTCCGGGACGGGGGGATACTGAAGCTTTCTTT
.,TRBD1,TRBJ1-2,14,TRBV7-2,CASSLGGTVYGYTF,TGTGCCAGCAGCTTAGGGGGGACAGTTTATGGCTACACCTTC
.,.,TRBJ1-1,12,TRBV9,CASTALNGEAFF,TGTGCCAGCACCGCGTTGAACGGTGAAGCTTTCTTT
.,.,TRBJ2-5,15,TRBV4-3,CASSQDLPGRETQYF,TGCGCCAGCAGCCAAGATCTCCCAGGGCGGGAGACCCAGTACTTC
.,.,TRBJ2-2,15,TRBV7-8,CASSLAGGRHGELFF,TGTGCCAGCAGCTTAGCAGGGGGGCGACACGGGGAGCTGTTTTTT
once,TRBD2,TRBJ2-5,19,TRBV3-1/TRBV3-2,CASSPQLGLAGGPSETQYF,TGTGCCAGCAGCCCTCAACTCGGGCTAGCGGGGGGGCCAAGTGAGACCCAGTACTTC
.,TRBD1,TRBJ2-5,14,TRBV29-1,CSVDRPGGGETQYF,TGCAGCGTTGATAGGCCAGGGGGCGGGGAGACCCAGTACTTC
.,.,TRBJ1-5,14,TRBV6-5,CASSHNHRNQPQHF,TGTGCCAGCAGTCATAATCACAGGAATCAGCCCCAGCATTTT
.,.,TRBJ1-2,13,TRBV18,CASSPLSDQGYTF,TGTGCCAGCTCACCACTGAGTGACCAGGGCTACACCTTC
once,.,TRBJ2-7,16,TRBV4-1,CASSQEVYRSNYEQYF,TGCGCCAGCAGCCAAGAAGTTTACAGGAGTAACTACGAGCAGTACTTC
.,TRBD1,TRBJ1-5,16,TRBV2,CASRTDRTGSFQPQHF,TGTGCCAGCAGGACCGATAGGACAGGGAGTTTTCAGCCCCAGCATTTT
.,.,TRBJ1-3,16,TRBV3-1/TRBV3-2,CASSARSPGAGNTIYF,TGTGCCAGCAGCGCCCGGTCCCCAGGGGCCGGAAACACCATATATTTT
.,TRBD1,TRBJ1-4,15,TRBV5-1,CASSAVGQGNEKLFF,TGCGCCAGCAGCGCGGTGGGACAGGGAAATGAAAAACTGTTTTTT
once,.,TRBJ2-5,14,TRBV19,CASSGRGHRETQYF,TGTGCCAGTTCTGGACGGGGGCACCGGGAGACCCAGTACTTC
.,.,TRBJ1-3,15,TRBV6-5,CASSYSGTSGNTIYF,TGTGCCAGCAGTTACTCCGGGACGTCAGGAAACACCATATATTTT
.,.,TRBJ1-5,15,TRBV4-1,CASSPSRQSNQPQHF,TGCGCCAGCAGCCCGAGCCGCCAGAGCAATCAGCCCCAGCATTTT
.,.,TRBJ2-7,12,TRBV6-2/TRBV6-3,CASSYVRREQYF,TGTGCCAGCAGTTATGTGCGGCGCGAGCAGTACTTC
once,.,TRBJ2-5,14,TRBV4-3,CASSQDEDVETQYF,TGCGCCAGCAGCCAAGATGAGGACGTCGAGACCCAGTACTTC
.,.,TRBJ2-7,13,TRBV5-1,CASSLATVYEQYF,TGCGCCAGCAGCTTGGCAACAGTCTACGAGCAGTACTTC
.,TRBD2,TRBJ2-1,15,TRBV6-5,CASSYDGGGSGEQFF,TGTGCCAGCAGTTACGATGGCGGGGGGAGTGGTGAGCAGTTCTTC
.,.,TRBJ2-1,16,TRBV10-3,CAISDNPDESYNEQFF,TGTGCCATCAGTGATAATCCGGACGAATCCTACAATGAGCAGTTCTTC
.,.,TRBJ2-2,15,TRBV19,CASSSGFANTGELFF,TGTGCCAGTAGTAGCGGGTTCGCGAACACCGGGGAGCTGTTTTTT